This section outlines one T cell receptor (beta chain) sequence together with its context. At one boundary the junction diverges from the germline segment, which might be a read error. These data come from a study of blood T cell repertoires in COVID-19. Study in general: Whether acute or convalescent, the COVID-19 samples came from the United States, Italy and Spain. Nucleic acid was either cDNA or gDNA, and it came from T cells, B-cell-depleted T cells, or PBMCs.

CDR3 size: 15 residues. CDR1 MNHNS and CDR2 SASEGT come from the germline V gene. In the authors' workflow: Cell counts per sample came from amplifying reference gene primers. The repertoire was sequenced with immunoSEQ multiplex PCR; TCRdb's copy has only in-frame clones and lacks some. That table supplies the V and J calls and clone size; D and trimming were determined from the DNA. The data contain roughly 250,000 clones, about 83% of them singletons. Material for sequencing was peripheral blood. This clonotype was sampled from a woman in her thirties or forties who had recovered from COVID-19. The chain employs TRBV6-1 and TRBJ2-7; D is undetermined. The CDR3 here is CASSEARSSSYEQYF. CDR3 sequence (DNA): TGTGCCAGCAGCGAAGCGAGGAGCAGTTCCTACGAGCAGTACTTC.